A selection of T cell receptor beta chains follows, all from one sample in a study of blood T cell repertoires in COVID-19. Only in-frame clones appear in the TCRdb table, and some are missing; sequencing was by immunoSEQ multiplex PCR. The table shows roughly 34,000 clones, with roughly 85% occurring only once. Sequenced: peripheral blood. Every receptor here comes from a man older than 75 with active COVID-19. The CDR3 runs from the conserved cysteine through the conserved F or W. D genes are given only for firm matches. The listing skips clone size in some rows; elsewhere it reads once, few, many or a size class.

v_call	clone_size	d_call	j_call	cdr3_aa	cdr3_nt
TRBV11-1	-	TRBD1	TRBJ2-7	CASSSRDRVFSEQYF	TGTGCCAGCAGCTCCCGGGACAGGGTATTCTCCGAGCAGTACTTC
TRBV12-3/TRBV12-4	-	-	TRBJ1-6	CASRTGPSSPLHF	TGTGCCAGCAGGACAGGACCCTCTTCACCCCTCCACTTT
TRBV10-3	-	-	TRBJ2-1	CAISLGNNEQFF	TGTGCCATCAGTCTGGGCAACAATGAGCAGTTCTTC
TRBV1	-	-	TRBJ2-3	CTSSQDLGQGLFTDTQYF	TGCACCAGCAGCCAAGACTTGGGCCAGGGACTTTTCACAGATACGCAGTATTTT
TRBV10-3	-	-	TRBJ2-3	CAISEFRGSTDTQYF	TGTGCCATCAGTGAGTTTAGGGGGAGCACAGATACGCAGTATTTT
TRBV6-5	few	TRBD1	TRBJ2-2	CASGTDRGTGELFF	TGTGCCAGCGGAACCGACAGGGGGACCGGGGAGCTGTTTTTT
TRBV18	-	TRBD2	TRBJ2-5	CASSPTGGETQYF	TGTGCCAGCTCACCAACGGGGGGAGAGACCCAGTACTTC
TRBV5-4	-	-	TRBJ2-5	CASSYYPFQGELETQYF	TGTGCCAGCAGCTATTACCCCTTTCAGGGCGAGTTAGAGACCCAGTACTTC
TRBV3-1/TRBV3-2	once	-	TRBJ2-3	CAAGAGWADTQYF	TGTGCCGCAGGGGCAGGGTGGGCAGATACGCAGTATTTT
TRBV30	-	-	TRBJ2-7	CAWRDEKGRNPYEQYF	TGTGCCTGGAGAGATGAAAAGGGGCGGAACCCCTACGAGCAGTACTTC
TRBV27	once	TRBD2	TRBJ2-5	CASSFSLAGGLETQYF	TGTGCCAGCAGTTTCTCACTAGCGGGGGGACTAGAGACCCAGTACTTC
TRBV7-2	-	-	TRBJ2-7	CASRLRGGGLIYEQYF	TGTGCCAGCAGGCTCAGGGGCGGGGGCCTAATCTACGAGCAGTACTTC
TRBV6-6	-	TRBD1	TRBJ2-7	CASSYGTGSTYEQYF	TGTGCCAGCAGTTATGGGACAGGGTCTACCTACGAGCAGTACTTC
TRBV6-2/TRBV6-3	-	TRBD1	TRBJ1-4	CASSRQGRKLFF	TGTGCCAGCAGTCGACAGGGGAGAAAACTGTTTTTT
TRBV30	-	TRBD1	TRBJ2-3	CAWSSGTGGAQYF	TGTGCCTGGAGTTCCGGGACAGGGGGGGCGCAGTATTTT
TRBV7-2	-	-	TRBJ1-2	CASSSGWGYTF	TGTGCCAGCAGCTCCGGGTGGGGCTACACCTTC
TRBV4-3	-	-	TRBJ2-2	CASSPRLGMTGELFF	TGCGCCAGCAGCCCGAGACTAGGGATGACCGGGGAGCTGTTTTTT
TRBV5-4	few	TRBD2	TRBJ2-2	CASSTGGGANTGELFF	TGTGCCAGCAGCACCGGCGGGGGGGCGAACACCGGGGAGCTGTTTTTT
TRBV19	-	TRBD1	TRBJ1-1	CASSTQGANTEAFF	TGTGCCAGTAGTACCCAGGGGGCGAACACTGAAGCTTTCTTT
TRBV14	-	-	TRBJ1-6	CASSQDWRPDNSPLHF	TGTGCCAGCAGCCAAGACTGGAGGCCGGATAATTCACCCCTCCACTTT
TRBV5-1	-	TRBD2	TRBJ2-1	CASSREGLAGGHEQFF	TGCGCCAGCAGCAGGGAAGGACTAGCGGGGGGGCATGAGCAGTTCTTC
TRBV2	-	TRBD1	TRBJ1-6	CASSDRDRGSPLHF	TGTGCCAGCAGTGATCGGGACAGAGGTTCACCCCTCCACTTT
TRBV30	-	TRBD1	TRBJ1-5	CAWSYQGAWGNQPQHF	TGTGCCTGGAGCTACCAGGGGGCCTGGGGCAATCAGCCCCAGCATTTT
TRBV3-1/TRBV3-2	-	TRBD1	TRBJ2-3	CASSPGTGGDTQYF	TGTGCCAGCAGCCCAGGGACAGGGGGAGATACGCAGTATTTT
TRBV9	-	TRBD2	TRBJ2-5	CASSVERGGLETQYF	TGTGCCAGCAGCGTAGAGCGGGGGGGCCTGGAGACCCAGTACTTC
TRBV19	medium-sized	TRBD2	TRBJ2-1	CASSPSGGAIEQFF	TGTGCCAGTAGTCCTAGCGGGGGGGCCATTGAGCAGTTCTTC
TRBV6-2/TRBV6-3	-	-	TRBJ2-7	CASSSLRGTYEQYF	TGTGCCAGCAGCTCTCTCCGGGGGACCTACGAGCAGTACTTC
TRBV7-2	-	-	TRBJ2-5	CASSLGLARQSQETQYF	TGTGCCAGCAGCTTAGGACTGGCCAGACAGTCTCAAGAGACCCAGTACTTC
TRBV2	-	TRBD1	TRBJ2-3	CASSEVGQGTDTQYF	TGTGCCAGCAGTGAAGTGGGACAGGGCACAGATACGCAGTATTTT
TRBV7-9	-	TRBD1	TRBJ1-4	CASSLFGTALEKLFF	TGTGCCAGCAGCCTTTTTGGGACAGCACTCGAAAAACTGTTTTTT
TRBV5-4	-	-	TRBJ2-7	CASSTDPEGVYEQYF	TGTGCCAGCAGCACGGACCCGGAGGGCGTCTACGAGCAGTACTTC
TRBV9	-	TRBD2	TRBJ2-7	CASSVGISGYEQYF	TGTGCCAGCAGCGTAGGAATTAGCGGGTACGAGCAGTACTTC